Listed below are T cell receptor beta chains from one sample, sequenced in a study of radiotherapy plus CTLA-4 blockade in lung cancer. Method: immunoSEQ multiplex PCR; TCRdb's copy keeps in-frame clones and lacks some. This sample has 90,000 or so clones, with around 82% found just once. The starting material was peripheral blood, obtained from a patient treated with radiotherapy plus ipilimumab. These TCRs come from a human donor with non-small cell lung cancer who had stable disease on radiotherapy plus ipilimumab. Both conserved end residues are part of each CDR3. The D gene is left open where the match is weak. Not all rows give a size; the values are once, few, many and, for expanded clones, a class.

j_call | clone_size | d_call | cdr3_length | v_call | cdr3_nt | cdr3_aa
TRBJ2-1 | - | TRBD2 | 16 | TRBV5-1 | TGCGCCAGCAGCTTGGCCAGCGGGGGGTACTACAATGAGCAGTTCTTC | CASSLASGGYYNEQFF
TRBJ2-7 | once | TRBD1 | 15 | TRBV10-1 | TGCGCCAGCAGTAGGGACAGGGGTAAATCCGACGAGCAGTACTTC | CASSRDRGKSDEQYF
TRBJ1-6 | - | - | 13 | TRBV30 | TGTGCCTGGAGTAGACAGGAAAATTCACCCCTCCACTTT | CAWSRQENSPLHF
TRBJ1-1 | - | - | 11 | TRBV27 | TGTGCCAGCAGTAGACAGTGCTCGGCTTTCTTT | CASSRQCSAFF
TRBJ2-7 | - | - | 14 | TRBV28 | TGTGCCAGCAGGCGACAGGTGGGGCCCTACGAGCAGTACTTC | CASRRQVGPYEQYF
TRBJ1-1 | once | - | 15 | TRBV4-2 | TGTGCCAGCAGCCAAGATTACAGAGAGAACACTGAAGCTTTCTTT | CASSQDYRENTEAFF
TRBJ2-5 | - | - | 13 | TRBV30 | TGTGCCTGGAGTGTTAGGGCACAAGAGACCCAGTACTTC | CAWSVRAQETQYF
TRBJ1-5 | - | - | 14 | TRBV11-2 | TGTGCCAGCAGCTTAGGGCGGAACAATCAGCCCCAGCATTTT | CASSLGRNNQPQHF
TRBJ2-7 | - | TRBD2 | 15 | TRBV6-5 | TGTGCCAGCAGGTCGGGACTAGTCGTATCTCACGAGCAGTACTTC | CASRSGLVVSHEQYF
TRBJ2-1 | - | TRBD2 | 17 | TRBV6-4 | TGTGCCAGCAGTGATCGCGAAACTAGCGGGTTGTACAATGAGCAGTTCTTC | CASSDRETSGLYNEQFF
TRBJ2-7 | - | - | 15 | TRBV10-3 | TGTGCCATCAGTGAGAGCAGTCAGGGGTCCTACGAGCAGTACTTC | CAISESSQGSYEQYF
TRBJ2-7 | - | TRBD1 | 16 | TRBV27 | TGTGCCAGCAGTTTTCGGCAGGGGGCCCCCTCCTACGAGCAGTACTTC | CASSFRQGAPSYEQYF
TRBJ2-2 | - | TRBD1 | 15 | TRBV5-1 | TGCGCCAGCAGCTTGGACAGGGGGAACACCGGGGAGCTGTTTTTT | CASSLDRGNTGELFF
TRBJ1-2 | - | TRBD1 | 14 | TRBV29-1 | TGCAGCGCTCCGAGACAGGGGGCGAGCGGTGGCTACACCTTC | CSAPRQGASGGYTF
TRBJ1-1 | few | - | 14 | TRBV5-6 | TGTGCCAGCAGCTTGGGCGGTCGGAACACTGAAGCTTTCTTT | CASSLGGRNTEAFF
TRBJ1-4 | - | - | 17 | TRBV10-1 | TGCGCCAGCAGGAACGACACGGGGCTGGCGTCTAATGAAAAACTGTTTTTT | CASRNDTGLASNEKLFF
TRBJ2-5 | - | - | 14 | TRBV27 | TGTGCCAGCAGTAAACAGGTACAACAAGAGACCCAGTACTTC | CASSKQVQQETQYF
TRBJ2-2 | few | - | 15 | TRBV7-6 | TGTGCCAGCAGCTTAGGGGCAGGGTCGGCCGGGGAGCTGTTTTTT | CASSLGAGSAGELFF
TRBJ2-4 | - | - | 12 | TRBV18 | TGTGCCAGCTCACCAACCGAGGCAGGGCTGTACTTC | CASSPTEAGLYF
TRBJ1-1 | - | TRBD1 | 15 | TRBV28 | TGTGCCAGCAGTTTTACGGCCAGGGGGGACACTGAAGCTTTCTTT | CASSFTARGDTEAFF